What follows is one T cell receptor beta chain and its context. Its antigen is unknown. This entry belongs to a study of follicular helper T cells after annual influenza vaccination. Findings and caveats of the study: ICOS+CD38+ cTfh clonality change tracked circulating plasmablast frequency change.

V dropped 7 bases and J dropped 1 base, with 14 bases sitting between them. CDR1 is GTSNPN, CDR2 SVGIG, per germline (reference sequence). The CDR3 contains 14 residues. This sample's time point: 2015-2016 season, 7 days after influenza vaccination. TCRB was sequenced at Survey level resolution. TCRdb's copy holds only in-frame clones and misses some; the assay was immunoSEQ multiplex PCR. Here the sample spans over 3,500 clones, almost 85% being singletons. Sequenced here: CXCR5+ CD38- circulating T follicular helper cells from blood, sampled 7 days after influenza vaccination. Sample subset: circulating Tfh, non-naive CD4+CXCR5+PD-1+ (ICOS+CD38+ or ICOS-CD38-). The chain joins TRBV30 to TRBJ2-4; no reliable D call. This TCR was sampled from an adult who received the influenza vaccine. The CDR3, as DNA: TGTGCCTTAAAAGGTTCGCTCGCCAAAAACATTCAGTACTTC. Amino acid sequence: CALKGSLAKNIQYF.